This record looks at one T cell receptor (beta chain) sequence and its context. The antigen this receptor binds is unknown. Base qualities were left out, and no much larger clone turns up one base away. Genomic DNA served as template for TCR beta VDJ combination and CDR3 sequence profiling. An Illumina HiSeq 2000 was used for TCR repertoire sequencing. The authors' pipeline ran thus. TRBV/TRBJ rearrangement plots, CDR3 size and DJ length profiles, and Simpson's diversity index were used to assess repertoires. The most abundant DNA sequence in the deep sequencing data was taken as the immunodominant clone. CDR3 amino acid sequences were checked for sharing across subjects and were also compared against the VDJdb database and published repertoires. The public reads were reanalyzed by TCRdb: fastp trimming at Q25, MiXCR alignment, in-frame beta chains only. Entries that share a CDR3 protein sequence are merged under the most common genes and DNA. The V and J calls shown here were made by TCRdb, not taken from the authors' results. Present in this sample are about 190,000 distinct CDR3 sequences, 50% to 55% of which were seen just once. The leading ten clones occupy 15% to 20% of the sample.

This sample is part of a study of CD8+CD57+ T cells in acquired aplastic anemia (dated by TCRdb to 2016 to 2018). For the study in its entirety: Extracted DNA from sorted CD4+ and CD8+ cells averaged approximately 3 ug, ranging from roughly 0.2 to 30 ug. Mean read counts for healthy donor samples were roughly 10 million for CD4+ cells and 11.0 million for CD8+ cells. Study-level results and caveats: Twenty-nine CD8+ CDR3 sequences were found in both patients and controls but appeared to be highly expressed in patients and within the immunodominant clones of the patients. CD8+ Simpson's diversity did not differ significantly between patients and healthy controls (P=0.060).

CDR3 length: 13 amino acids, cysteine to phenylalanine. Kept here is only the CDR3 DNA, which spans 39 bases and is read in frame from base 1. V is clipped by 1 base and J by 8 bases, and the sequence between their germline boundaries is 9 bases long. Per the germline V gene (reference sequence), WNHNN is the CDR1 and SYGVQD is the CDR2. In this study, sorted CD4+ and CD8+ T cells from the blood of healthy subjects and of severe aplastic anemia patients had their TCR repertoires deep-sequenced. Ficoll-Paque density gradient centrifugation was used to isolate peripheral blood mononuclear cells. Before DNA was extracted, CD4+ and CD8+ T cells were sorted using either FACS or magnetic beads.

Input material: sorted CD4+, CD8+, or CD8+CD57+ T cells (not recorded which) from PBMCs. The sequence links TRBV10-1 to TRBJ2-1; too little of a D gene remains to name it. This sequence was found in a human donor in good health, serving as a control. The CDR3 reads CASSEFLKDEQFF. In nucleotides, the sequence is TGCGCCAGCAGTGAGTTTCTAAAGGATGAGCAGTTCTTC.